The 17 T cell receptor beta chains in this list originate from one sample, sequenced in a study of spatial heterogeneity in lung cancer. Time point: blood at routine non-recurrence follow-up after resection. The sequenced material consisted of unsorted whole RNA from tumor, nontumor lung or frozen PBMC. From the 5' RACE reads, TCRdb called clonotypes with MiXCR, one entry per CDR3 protein. This sample has about 120,000 distinct CDR3 sequences, with about 12% found just once. Specimen: PBMCs, collected at follow-up. These receptors were taken from a male donor with early-stage non-small cell lung cancer.

The chain uses TRBV7-2 and TRBJ2-7; TRBD1 might be the D (6 bases). Germline CDR1 reads SGHTA; CDR2 reads FQGNSA. Trimming shortened V by 5 bases and J by 0 bases, and 17 bases separated the two germline ends. There are 16 residues in the CDR3. CDR3 sequence reads: CASSPQTGRASYEQYF. DNA of the CDR3: TGTGCCAGCAGCCCCCAGACAGGACGGGCCTCCTACGAGCAGTACTTC.

In DNA form, the CDR3 reads TGCAGTGCTAGAGGGCGTAGGCCGGACACTGAAGCTTTCTTT. Amino acids: CSARGRRPDTEAFF. The chain employs TRBV20-1 and TRBJ1-1; D remains ambiguous. The CDR3 length is 14 residues. With 1 base removed from V and 3 bases from J, the gap between germline ends came to 12 bases. CDR1 is DFQATT and CDR2 is SNEGSKA in the germline V gene (reference sequence).

This clonotype has just a few counts. V is TRBV28 and J is TRBJ2-2; D unclear. Trimming took off 5 bases at V and 5 bases at J, with 12 bases between the two ends. Germline CDR1 MDHEN, CDR2 SYDVKM. The CDR3 spans 14 residues. CDR3 sequence (DNA): TGTGCCAGCAGTCCGCGTCTTGTTACCGGGGAGCTGTTTTTT. Translating it yields CASSPRLVTGELFF.

The chain is built from TRBV6-2 or TRBV6-3 and TRBJ2-6, with 10 bases lining up with TRBD1. The junction had 6 bases not matched to a gene; V was cut back by 6 bases and J by 4 bases. The germline CDR1 and CDR2 sequences are MNHEY and SVGEGT. This CDR3 contains 16 residues. The CDR3 DNA reads TGTGCCAGCAGGAGGACAGGGGGATCCGGGGCCAACGTCCTGACTTTC. Translating it yields CASRRTGGSGANVLTF.

This clonotype was recorded many times. The chain has TRBV4-2 and TRBJ2-2; TRBD2 matches at 10 bases. Germline-derived CDR1 and CDR2 are LGHNA and YNFKEQ. The CDR3 runs to 16 residues. V trimming: 1 base; J trimming: 4 bases; junction bases outside the gene matches: 3. The chain's CDR3 is CASSQGLAGATGELFF. The CDR3 DNA sequence: TGTGCCAGCAGCCAAGGTCTAGCGGGGGCCACCGGGGAGCTGTTTTTT.

This clonotype was recorded many times. The J gene is TRBJ2-3, the V gene TRBV7-2; D may match TRBD1 or TRBD2 (6 bases each). The V and J ends lost 2 bases and 2 bases respectively, with 17 bases between them. This CDR3 is 17 amino acids long. Germline CDR1 is SGHTA and CDR2 is FQGNSA. In nucleotides, the CDR3 is TGTGCCAGCAGCTTAAAACCCGGGGGCTACAACACAGATACGCAGTATTTT. This encodes CASSLKPGGYNTDTQYF.

This clonotype was counted many times. Here the CDR3 reads CASSLGGNTQYF. For the CDR3, the DNA is TGTGCCAGCAGCTTGGGAGGTAATACGCAGTATTTT. V is TRBV5-6 and J is TRBJ2-3; no definite D call. Trimming removed 0 bases from V and 7 bases from J, with 6 bases in between. CDR1 SGHDT and CDR2 YYEEEE come from the germline V gene. CDR3 size: 12 residues.

This clonotype was seen a few times. This rearrangement joins TRBV19 to TRBJ2-2; D call uncertain. Germline V lookup: CDR1 LNHDA, CDR2 SQIVND (reference sequence). CDR3 length: 13 amino acids. Trimming took 5 bases from V and 7 from J, leaving 11 bases between them. The CDR3 region is CASSVTWGGELFF. The CDR3 nucleotides read TGTGCCAGTAGTGTGACCTGGGGCGGGGAGCTGTTTTTT.

The rearrangement links TRBV21-1 to TRBJ2-6; the D call in the table, TRBD1, was not verified against the DNA. TRBV21-1 is annotated as a pseudogene. This CDR3 has 16 residues. CDR3 residues: CASSNRGLTGANVLTF. CDR3 DNA: TGTGCCAGCAGCAACAGGGGACTCACTGGGGCCAACGTCCTGACTTTC.

The chain is built from TRBV4-2 and TRBJ2-3; no definite D call. Trimming pared 0 bases from V and 6 bases from J, leaving 7 bases between. Germline V lookup: CDR1 LGHNA, CDR2 YNFKEQ. CDR3 length: 13 amino acids. The CDR3 here is CASSQEGRDTQYF. CDR3 bases: TGTGCCAGCAGCCAAGAGGGTCGTGATACGCAGTATTTT.

This clonotype occurred a few times. The gene calls are TRBV3-1 and TRBJ1-2; no clear D. Between the trimmed V and J ends, which lost 3 bases and 5 bases, there was a span of 7 bases. Germline CDR1 is LGHDT and CDR2 is YNNKEL (reference sequence). This CDR3 has 12 amino acids. The CDR3 DNA sequence: TGTGCCAGCAGCCATGACCCTTATGGCTACACCTTC. It codes for CASSHDPYGYTF. Supplemented by reference TRBV3-1 and TRBJ1-2, the full variable domain reads DTAVSQTPKYLVTQMGNDKSIKCEQNLGHDTMYWYKQDSKKFLKIMFSYNNKELIINETVPNRFSPKSPDKAHLNLHINSLELGDSAVYFCASSHDPYGYTFGSGTRLTVV.

This clonotype turned up a few times. The chain is built from TRBV11-3 and TRBJ2-3; 13 bases agree with TRBD2. The CDR3 sequence is 15 residues long. J was trimmed by 5 bases and V by 5 bases; bases with no gene match: 4. CDR1 is SGHNT and CDR2 is YENEEA in the germline V gene. The CDR3 here is CASSVGLAGVDTQYF. The CDR3 DNA follows: TGTGCCAGCAGCGTCGGACTAGCGGGGGTAGATACGCAGTATTTT.

The chain recombines TRBV20-1 with TRBJ2-3; 10 bases are shared with TRBD2. The CDR3 runs 14 residues. J lost 4 bases, V lost 0 bases, and 1 base had no gene match. Per the germline V gene, CDR1 is DFQATT and CDR2 is SNEGSKA (reference sequence). CDR3 loop: CSARDLAGADTQYF. CDR3 DNA: TGCAGTGCTAGAGATCTAGCGGGGGCAGATACGCAGTATTTT.

Only a few counts were recorded for this clonotype. Its ends do not fully match the called genes, so a read error is possible. CDR3 in DNA: TGTGCTAGCAGCTTTCGGATGAACACTGAAGCTTTCTTT. Its protein product is CASSFRMNTEAFF. The chain carries TRBV7-7 and TRBJ1-1; D ambiguous. The CDR3 extends over 13 amino acids. Germline V CDR1 and CDR2: SSHAT, FNYEAQ (reference sequence).

This clonotype turned up a few times. This rearrangement joins TRBV7-9 to TRBJ2-3; D unclear. The germline V and J ends were trimmed by 0 bases and 5 bases, with 9 bases remaining between them. The CDR3 length is 14 residues. Germline CDR1 SEHNR, CDR2 FQNEAQ (reference sequence). CDR3 loop: CASSLANRRDTQYF. The CDR3 DNA sequence: TGTGCCAGCAGCTTAGCGAACCGGAGAGATACGCAGTATTTT.

This clonotype appeared many times. This chain connects TRBV27 to TRBJ2-7; the D gene is possibly TRBD2 (6 bases). The CDR3 is 14 amino acids. The V gene lost 6 bases and the J gene lost 0 bases, with 12 bases spanning the gap. CDR1 and CDR2 (germline): MNHEY, SMNVEV (reference sequence). This CDR3 is CASRGDGSSYEQYF. CDR3 coding DNA: TGTGCCAGCAGGGGCGACGGGAGCTCCTACGAGCAGTACTTC.

This clonotype showed up many times. The chain has TRBV6-5 and TRBJ2-7; D gene unclear. Germline V gives CDR1 MNHEY, CDR2 SVGAGI. Trimming shortened V by 5 bases and J by 4 bases, and 12 bases separated the two germline ends. The CDR3 sequence is 13 residues long. CDR3 DNA sequence: TGTGCCAGCAGTGCGATATTAGGGTACGAGCAGTACTTC. Residues: CASSAILGYEQYF.